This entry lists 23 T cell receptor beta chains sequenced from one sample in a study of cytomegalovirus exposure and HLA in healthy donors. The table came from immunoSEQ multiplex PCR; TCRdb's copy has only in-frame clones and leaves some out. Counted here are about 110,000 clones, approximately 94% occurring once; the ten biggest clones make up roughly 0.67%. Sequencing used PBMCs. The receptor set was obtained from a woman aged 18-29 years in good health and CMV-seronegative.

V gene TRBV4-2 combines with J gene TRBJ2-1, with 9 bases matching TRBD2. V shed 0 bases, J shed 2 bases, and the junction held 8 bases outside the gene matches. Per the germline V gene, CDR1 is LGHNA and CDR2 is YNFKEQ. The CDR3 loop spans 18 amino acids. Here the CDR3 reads CASSQEPLVAGAYNEQFF. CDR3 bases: TGTGCCAGCAGCCAAGAACCCCTGGTAGCGGGGGCCTACAATGAGCAGTTCTTC.

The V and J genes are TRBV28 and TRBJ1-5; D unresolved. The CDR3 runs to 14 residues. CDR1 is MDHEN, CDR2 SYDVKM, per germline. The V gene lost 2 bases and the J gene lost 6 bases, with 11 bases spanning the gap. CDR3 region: CASSLIPGFQPQHF. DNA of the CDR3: TGTGCCAGCAGTTTAATCCCCGGTTTTCAGCCCCAGCATTTT.

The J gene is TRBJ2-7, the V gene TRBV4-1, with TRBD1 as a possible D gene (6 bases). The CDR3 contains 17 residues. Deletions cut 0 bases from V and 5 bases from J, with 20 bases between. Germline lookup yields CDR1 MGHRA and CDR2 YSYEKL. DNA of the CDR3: TGCGCCAGCAGCCAAGAGGAGCAGGGGCAGGGTATTCACGAGCAGTACTTC. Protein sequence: CASSQEEQGQGIHEQYF.

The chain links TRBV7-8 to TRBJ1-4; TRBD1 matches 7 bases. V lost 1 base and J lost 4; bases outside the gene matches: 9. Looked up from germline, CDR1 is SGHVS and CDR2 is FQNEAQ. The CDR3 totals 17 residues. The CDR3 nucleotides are TGTGCCAGCAGCTTAGTCGGGACAGAGACCTTTAATGAAAAACTGTTTTTT. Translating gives CASSLVGTETFNEKLFF.

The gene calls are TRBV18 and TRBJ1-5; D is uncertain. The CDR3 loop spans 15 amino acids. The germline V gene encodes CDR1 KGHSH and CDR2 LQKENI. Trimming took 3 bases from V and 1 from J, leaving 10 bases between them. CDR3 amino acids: CASSPPGGSNQPQHF. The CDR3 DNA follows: TGTGCCAGCTCACCGCCTGGCGGAAGCAATCAGCCCCAGCATTTT.

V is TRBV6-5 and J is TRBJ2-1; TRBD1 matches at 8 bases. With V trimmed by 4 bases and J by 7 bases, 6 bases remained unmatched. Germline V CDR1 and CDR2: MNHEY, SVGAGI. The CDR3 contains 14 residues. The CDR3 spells CASSSGTGGNEQFF. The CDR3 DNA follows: TGTGCCAGCAGTTCCGGGACAGGCGGGAATGAGCAGTTCTTC.

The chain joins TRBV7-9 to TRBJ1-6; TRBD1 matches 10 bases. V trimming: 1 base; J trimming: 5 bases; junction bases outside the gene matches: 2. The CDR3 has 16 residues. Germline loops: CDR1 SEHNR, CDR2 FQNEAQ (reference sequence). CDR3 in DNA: TGTGCCAGCAGCTTAGTGGGGACAGGGGATAATTCACCCCTCCACTTT. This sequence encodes CASSLVGTGDNSPLHF.

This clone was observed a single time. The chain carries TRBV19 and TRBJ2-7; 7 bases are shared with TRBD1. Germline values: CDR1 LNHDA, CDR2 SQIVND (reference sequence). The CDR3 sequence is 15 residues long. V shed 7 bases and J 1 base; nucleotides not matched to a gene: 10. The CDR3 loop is CASTFDRDLSYEQYF. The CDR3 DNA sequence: TGTGCCAGTACCTTCGACAGGGACCTTTCCTACGAGCAGTACTTC.

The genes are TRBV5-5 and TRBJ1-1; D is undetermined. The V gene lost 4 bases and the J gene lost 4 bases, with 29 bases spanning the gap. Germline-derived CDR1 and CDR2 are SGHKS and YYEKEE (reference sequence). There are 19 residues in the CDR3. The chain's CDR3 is CASSPHADLRGVKATEAFF. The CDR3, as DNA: TGTGCCAGCAGCCCCCACGCGGATTTACGGGGAGTTAAGGCCACTGAAGCTTTCTTT.

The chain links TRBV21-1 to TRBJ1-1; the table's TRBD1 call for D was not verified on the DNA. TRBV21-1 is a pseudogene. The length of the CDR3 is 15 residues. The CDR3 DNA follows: TGTGCCGGCTGGGACAGGGTTACTATGAACACTGAAGCTTTCTTT. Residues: CAGWDRVTMNTEAFF.

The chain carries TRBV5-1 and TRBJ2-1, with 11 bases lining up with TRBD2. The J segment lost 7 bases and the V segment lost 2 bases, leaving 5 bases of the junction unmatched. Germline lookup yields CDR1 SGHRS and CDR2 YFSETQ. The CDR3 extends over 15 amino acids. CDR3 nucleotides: TGCGCCAGCAGCTTATATAGCGGGGGGGGGAATGAGCAGTTCTTC. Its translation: CASSLYSGGGNEQFF.

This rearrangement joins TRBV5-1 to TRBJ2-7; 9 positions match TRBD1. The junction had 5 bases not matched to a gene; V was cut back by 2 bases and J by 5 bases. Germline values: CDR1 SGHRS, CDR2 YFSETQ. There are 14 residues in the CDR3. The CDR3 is CASSLQTGGNEQYF. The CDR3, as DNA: TGCGCCAGCAGCTTACAGACAGGGGGGAACGAGCAGTACTTC. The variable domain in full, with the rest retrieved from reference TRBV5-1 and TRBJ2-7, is KAGVTQTPRYLIKTRGQQVTLSCSPISGHRSVSWYQQTPGQGLQFLFEYFSETQRNKGNFPGRFSGRQFSNSRSEMNVSTLELGDSALYLCASSLQTGGNEQYFGPGTRLTVT.

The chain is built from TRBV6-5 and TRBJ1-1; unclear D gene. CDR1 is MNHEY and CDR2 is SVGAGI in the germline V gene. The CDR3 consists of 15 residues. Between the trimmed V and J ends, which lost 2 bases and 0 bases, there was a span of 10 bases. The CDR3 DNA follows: TGTGCCAGCAGTTACGGTGGCTTCATGAACACTGAAGCTTTCTTT. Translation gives CASSYGGFMNTEAFF.

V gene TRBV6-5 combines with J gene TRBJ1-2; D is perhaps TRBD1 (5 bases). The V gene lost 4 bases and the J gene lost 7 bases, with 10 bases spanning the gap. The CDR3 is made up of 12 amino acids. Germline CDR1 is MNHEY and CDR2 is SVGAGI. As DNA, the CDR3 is TGTGCCAGCAGTTCCGTCGGGGGTGGCTACACCTTC. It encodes CASSSVGGGYTF.

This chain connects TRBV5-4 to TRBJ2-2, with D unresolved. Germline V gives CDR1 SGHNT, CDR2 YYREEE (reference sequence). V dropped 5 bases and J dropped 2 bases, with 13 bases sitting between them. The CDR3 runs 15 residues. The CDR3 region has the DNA TGTGCCAGCAGTTCTCGGGTAGGAAACACCGGGGAGCTGTTTTTT. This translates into CASSSRVGNTGELFF.

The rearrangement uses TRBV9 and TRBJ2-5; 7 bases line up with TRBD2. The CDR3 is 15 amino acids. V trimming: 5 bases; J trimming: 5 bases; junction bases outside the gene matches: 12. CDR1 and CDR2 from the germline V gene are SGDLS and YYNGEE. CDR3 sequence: CASSVKGRGEETQYF. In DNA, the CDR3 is TGTGCCAGCAGTGTCAAAGGGAGGGGCGAGGAGACCCAGTACTTC.

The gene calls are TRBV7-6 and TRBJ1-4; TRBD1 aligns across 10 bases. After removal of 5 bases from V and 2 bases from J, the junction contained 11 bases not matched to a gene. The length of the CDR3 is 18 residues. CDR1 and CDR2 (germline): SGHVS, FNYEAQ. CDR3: CASSDSVGTGDTNEKLFF. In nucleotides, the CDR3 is TGTGCCAGCAGCGATAGCGTCGGGACAGGGGACACTAATGAAAAACTGTTTTTT.

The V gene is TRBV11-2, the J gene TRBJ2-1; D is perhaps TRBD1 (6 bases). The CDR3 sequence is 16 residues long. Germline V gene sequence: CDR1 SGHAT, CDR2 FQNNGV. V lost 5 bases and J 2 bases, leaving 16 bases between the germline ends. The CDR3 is CASSQPGASAYNEQFF. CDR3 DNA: TGTGCCAGCAGCCAACCAGGGGCGTCGGCCTACAATGAGCAGTTCTTC.

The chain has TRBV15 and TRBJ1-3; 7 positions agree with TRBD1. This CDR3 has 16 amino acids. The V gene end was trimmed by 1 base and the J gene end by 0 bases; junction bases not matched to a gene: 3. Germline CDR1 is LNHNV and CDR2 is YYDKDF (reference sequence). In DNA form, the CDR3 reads TGTGCCACCAGCAGAGCCGGGACAGCCTCTGGAAACACCATATATTTT. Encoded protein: CATSRAGTASGNTIYF.

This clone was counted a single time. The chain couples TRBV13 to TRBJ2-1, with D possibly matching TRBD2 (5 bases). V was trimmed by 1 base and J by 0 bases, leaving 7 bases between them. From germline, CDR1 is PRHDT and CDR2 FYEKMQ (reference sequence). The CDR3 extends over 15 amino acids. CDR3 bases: TGTGCCAGCAGCTTAGCGGGAATCTCCTACAATGAGCAGTTCTTC. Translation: CASSLAGISYNEQFF. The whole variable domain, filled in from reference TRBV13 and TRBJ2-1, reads AAGVIQSPRHLIKEKRETATLKCYPIPRHDTVYWYQQGPGQDPQFLISFYEKMQSDKGSIPDRFSAQQFSDYHSELNMSSLELGDSALYFCASSLAGISYNEQFFGPGTRLTVL.

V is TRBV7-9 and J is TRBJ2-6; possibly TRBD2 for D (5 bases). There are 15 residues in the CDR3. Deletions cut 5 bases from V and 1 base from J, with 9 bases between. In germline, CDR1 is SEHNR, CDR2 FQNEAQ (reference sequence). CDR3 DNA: TGTGCCAGCAGCCACACTAGTTCTGGGGCCAACGTCCTGACTTTC. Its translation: CASSHTSSGANVLTF.

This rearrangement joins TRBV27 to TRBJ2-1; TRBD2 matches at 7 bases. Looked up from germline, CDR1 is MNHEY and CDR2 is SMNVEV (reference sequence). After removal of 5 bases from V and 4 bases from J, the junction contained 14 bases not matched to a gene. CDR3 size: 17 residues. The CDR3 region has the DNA TGTGCCAGCAGTAAACCCTCGACCGGGGGGTCATACAATGAGCAGTTCTTC. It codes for CASSKPSTGGSYNEQFF.

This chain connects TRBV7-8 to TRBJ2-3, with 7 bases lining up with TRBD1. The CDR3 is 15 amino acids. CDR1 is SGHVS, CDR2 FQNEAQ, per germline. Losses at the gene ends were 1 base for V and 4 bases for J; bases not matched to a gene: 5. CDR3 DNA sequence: TGTGCCAGCAGCTTAGGCCACAGGGGCGCAGATACGCAGTATTTT. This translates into CASSLGHRGADTQYF.